The clone carrying this T cell receptor (beta chain) showed up many times. The antigen is undetermined. This library used approximately 390 ng RNA and molecular barcoded adaptors spanning alpha/delta and beta/gamma chains. TCRdb analysed the reads with MiXCR anew, one entry per CDR3 protein. The table shows about 58,000 distinct CDR3 sequences, with around an eighth occurring only once. These data are taken from a study of read filtering for tumor transcriptome and immune sequencing. Turning to the study itself: RNA-seq yielded only about 85 to 1273 TCR reads, IR-seq about 4 to 10.27 million.

Study-level results: Sorted CD138-negative bone marrow cells were not purified T cells.

This CDR3 has 15 amino acids. V lost 3 bases and J lost 0, with 13 bases in between. From germline, CDR1 is SGHRS and CDR2 YFSETQ. Sampling of bone marrow took place during active disease in every patient. This TCR came from a donor over 35 with multiple myeloma. Material: a population of CD138-negative cells sorted from bone marrow. The chain carries TRBV5-1 and TRBJ2-7; tentatively, D is TRBD1 (7 bases). The chain's CDR3 is CASSWGGQDSYEQYF. The DNA for the CDR3 is TGCGCCAGCAGCTGGGGAGGACAGGACTCCTACGAGCAGTACTTC.